The 6 T cell receptor beta chains reported below all come from one sample, sequenced in a study of blood T cell repertoires in COVID-19. Generated by immunoSEQ multiplex PCR, the TCRdb table keeps only in-frame clones and is missing some. The sample carries 55,000 to 75,000 clones, about 81% recorded once. The sample taken for sequencing was peripheral blood. These receptors originate from a human donor in a cohort sampled during active COVID-19.

The chain links TRBV6-1 to TRBJ2-5; 9 bases map to TRBD2. The V segment lost 0 bases and the J segment 5 bases; nucleotides outside the gene matches: 7. CDR1 MNHNS and CDR2 SASEGT come from the germline V gene. The CDR3 has 16 amino acids. Here the CDR3 DNA reads TGTGCCAGCAGTGAAGCGGCTAGCGGGATGGGGGAGACCCAGTACTTC. It encodes CASSEAASGMGETQYF.

J is TRBJ2-7 and V is TRBV6-5, with D maybe TRBD2 (5 bases). In germline, CDR1 is MNHEY, CDR2 SVGAGI. This CDR3 contains 11 residues. Between the trimmed V and J ends, which lost 5 bases and 6 bases, there was a span of 8 bases. CDR3 nucleotides: TGTGCCAGCAGTCAACTAGGCGAGCAGTACTTC. Protein: CASSQLGEQYF.

This clone occurred once. The chain has TRBV12-3 or TRBV12-4 and TRBJ2-7; D might be TRBD2 (5 bases). Between the trimmed V and J ends, which lost 4 bases and 7 bases, there was a span of 11 bases. The length of the CDR3 is 12 residues. Written as DNA, the CDR3 is TGTGCCAGCAGTTACGGGCGCGGGGAGCAGTACTTC. Residues: CASSYGRGEQYF.

The chain employs TRBV4-3 and TRBJ2-7; no reliable D call. Trimming took off 0 bases at V and 0 bases at J, with 12 bases between the two ends. The CDR3 length is 16 residues. Germline CDR1 LGHNA, CDR2 YSLEER. The CDR3 DNA sequence: TGCGCCAGCAGCCAAGAGACCTTTTCTAGCTCCTACGAGCAGTACTTC. Protein: CASSQETFSSSYEQYF.

The chain has TRBV2 and TRBJ2-2; a weak D match, TRBD1 (5 bases). Deletions cut 7 bases from V and 4 bases from J, with 10 bases between. The CDR3 has 13 amino acids. Germline V lookup: CDR1 SNHLY, CDR2 FYNNEI. CDR3 protein: CASTLTATGELFF. As DNA, the CDR3 is TGTGCCAGCACCCTGACAGCCACCGGGGAGCTGTTTTTT.

The sample holds a few counts of this clone. The V gene is TRBV5-4, the J gene TRBJ2-7; D is perhaps TRBD1 (6 bases). V was shortened by 3 bases and J by 2 bases, with 15 bases between the two germline ends. CDR1 SGHNT and CDR2 YYREEE come from the germline V gene (reference sequence). The CDR3 loop spans 15 amino acids. The CDR3 nucleotides read TGTGCCAGCAGCTCGCAAAGGGACACCGCCTACGAGCAGTACTTC. Translating it yields CASSSQRDTAYEQYF. Filled out from reference TRBV5-4 and TRBJ2-7, the complete variable domain reads ETGVTQSPTHLIKTRGQQVTLRCSSQSGHNTVSWYQQALGQGPQFIFQYYREEENGRGNFPPRFSGLQFPNYSSELNVNALELDDSALYLCASSSQRDTAYEQYFGPGTRLTVT.